A selection of T cell receptor beta chains follows, all from one sample in a study of technical replicates of blood from a few donors. Only in-frame clones appear in the TCRdb table, and some are missing; sequencing was by immunoSEQ multiplex PCR. The sample has 65,000 to 95,000 clones, 65% to 90% seen once. The sample consisted of PBMCs. Every receptor here comes from a human donor in good health. Some clones in this sample may be carry-over from other donors' samples. CDR3s include the opening cysteine and the closing phenylalanine or tryptophan. The order of the fields is CDR3 protein, CDR3 DNA, V gene, clone size, J gene, D gene. A D gene is named only where the DNA matches it firmly. Clone sizes are given selectively: once, few, many, or a class where the clone is expanded.

CATTGDRDDEKLFF	TGTGCCACGACAGGGGACAGGGACGATGAAAAACTGTTTTTT	TRBV2	-	TRBJ1-4	TRBD1
CASSDTVRGTEAFF	TGTGCCAGCAGTGACACGGTCCGGGGAACTGAAGCTTTCTTT	TRBV6-4	-	TRBJ1-1	-
CASSQDLSGRALLGYTF	TGTGCCAGCAGCCAAGATCTTTCGGGCAGGGCTTTGTTGGGCTACACCTTC	TRBV4-2	-	TRBJ1-2	-
CAISRTGSYEQYF	TGTGCCATCAGTAGGACAGGGTCCTACGAGCAGTACTTC	TRBV10-3	-	TRBJ2-7	TRBD1
CASSIKAGVGEQYF	TGTGCCAGTAGTATAAAAGCAGGGGTTGGAGAGCAGTACTTC	TRBV19	-	TRBJ2-7	-
CASSVGERGRNEQYF	TGTGCCAGCAGCGTAGGAGAGCGGGGGAGGAACGAGCAGTACTTC	TRBV9	-	TRBJ2-7	TRBD2
CASTTPRGANTGELFF	TGTGCCAGCACCACCCCCAGGGGAGCGAACACCGGGGAGCTGTTTTTT	TRBV27	once	TRBJ2-2	-
CASSLLAGGNTGELFF	TGTGCCAGCAGCTTACTGGCAGGGGGAAACACCGGGGAGCTGTTTTTT	TRBV7-3	-	TRBJ2-2	TRBD1
CASSLDRERVFF	TGTGCCAGCAGCTTGGACAGGGAACGCGTGTTCTTC	TRBV11-2	-	TRBJ2-1	TRBD1
CASSRSTSGDTYEQYF	TGCGCCAGCAGCCGAAGTACTAGCGGGGACACCTACGAGCAGTACTTC	TRBV5-1	-	TRBJ2-7	TRBD2
CASSPRASGGSGEQFF	TGTGCCAGCAGCCCCCGGGCTAGCGGGGGCTCGGGTGAGCAGTTCTTC	TRBV7-9	-	TRBJ2-1	TRBD2
CASSTGLDNYNEQFF	TGCGCCAGCAGCACGGGACTAGATAACTACAATGAGCAGTTCTTC	TRBV5-1	-	TRBJ2-1	TRBD2
CASSVALAGVEETQYF	TGTGCCAGCAGCGTAGCACTAGCGGGAGTGGAAGAGACCCAGTACTTC	TRBV9	-	TRBJ2-5	TRBD2
CASSAGGTGSFNEQYF	TGCGCCAGCAGCGCCGGCGGGACAGGGAGCTTCAACGAGCAGTACTTC	TRBV5-1	-	TRBJ2-7	TRBD1
CASLGGGAAKTQYF	TGTGCCAGCTTAGGCGGGGGGGCAGCAAAGACCCAGTACTTC	TRBV7-2	-	TRBJ2-5	TRBD2
CASSSQGGIAEAFF	TGTGCCAGCAGTTCACAGGGAGGGATCGCTGAAGCTTTCTTT	TRBV6-5	few	TRBJ1-1	-
CASSFSTGKVEQYF	TGTGCCAGCAGTTTTTCCACAGGGAAAGTCGAGCAGTACTTC	TRBV27	-	TRBJ2-7	-
CASSLEAFRRGNTIYF	TGTGCCAGCAGCCTGGAGGCATTCAGGCGCGGAAACACCATATATTTT	TRBV5-7	once	TRBJ1-3	-
CSVGTGGAGEQYF	TGCAGCGTTGGAACAGGGGGCGCGGGCGAGCAGTACTTC	TRBV29-1	-	TRBJ2-7	TRBD1
CASSGGQNYGYTF	TGTGCCAGCAGTGGTGGACAGAACTATGGCTACACCTTC	TRBV5-4	-	TRBJ1-2	-
CASSFSRAQYF	TGTGCCAGCAGCTTTTCGCGGGCCCAGTACTTC	TRBV7-8	-	TRBJ2-7	-
CASSETYRIEAFF	TGTGCCAGCAGTGAGACATATAGGATTGAAGCTTTCTTT	TRBV6-1	-	TRBJ1-1	-
CASSPLGTSGGFEQFF	TGTGCCAGCAGCCCTCTCGGGACTAGCGGGGGTTTTGAGCAGTTCTTC	TRBV7-2	-	TRBJ2-1	TRBD2
CASSSSGNEQFF	TGTGCCAGCAGCTCTAGCGGCAATGAGCAGTTCTTC	TRBV7-3	-	TRBJ2-1	TRBD2
CSVKQGFTEAFF	TGCAGCGTGAAACAGGGCTTCACTGAAGCTTTCTTT	TRBV29-1	-	TRBJ1-1	-
CASSREDRLYNSPLHF	TGTGCCAGCAGTAGAGAGGACAGGCTTTATAATTCACCCCTCCACTTT	TRBV2	-	TRBJ1-6	TRBD1
CASNPYPRPDSRDGYGYTF	TGTGCCAGCAACCCATACCCCCGGCCGGACTCCCGTGATGGGTATGGCTACACCTTC	TRBV2	few	TRBJ1-2	-
CASSQEGASSTQETQYF	TGCGCCAGCAGCCAAGAGGGGGCTAGCAGTACCCAAGAGACCCAGTACTTC	TRBV4-3	-	TRBJ2-5	-
CASRLGWQSGNTIYF	TGTGCCAGCAGACTAGGGTGGCAGTCTGGAAACACCATATATTTT	TRBV6-5	-	TRBJ1-3	-
CASSQDGLGGEQYF	TGCGCCAGCAGCCAAGATGGCCTAGGTGGGGAGCAGTACTTC	TRBV4-1	-	TRBJ2-7	-
CASSQVSGGGALETQYF	TGCGCCAGCAGCCAAGTGTCCGGCGGGGGGGCTCTGGAGACCCAGTACTTC	TRBV4-1	-	TRBJ2-5	TRBD2
CASSQWGVETQYF	TGTGCCAGCAGCCAATGGGGGGTTGAGACCCAGTACTTC	TRBV14	-	TRBJ2-5	-
CASRRLAGEQFF	TGTGCCAGCAGGAGACTAGCGGGCGAGCAGTTCTTC	TRBV2	few	TRBJ2-1	TRBD2
CASSQAPRDRALDTF	TGCGCCAGCAGCCAAGCCCCAAGGGACAGGGCTCTTGACACCTTC	TRBV4-1	-	TRBJ1-2	TRBD1
CAWTGTGLYEQYF	TGTGCCTGGACCGGGACAGGGCTTTACGAGCAGTACTTC	TRBV30	-	TRBJ2-7	TRBD1
CASSQVTGGRLYDGYTF	TGCGCCAGCAGCCAAGTCACAGGGGGAAGGTTGTACGATGGCTACACCTTC	TRBV4-1	-	TRBJ1-2	TRBD1
CASSQVGDRGTAEAFF	TGTGCCAGCAGCCAAGTGGGCGACAGGGGGACGGCTGAAGCTTTCTTT	TRBV4-2	-	TRBJ1-1	TRBD1
CASAKDWELFF	TGTGCTAGTGCCAAGGACTGGGAGCTGTTTTTT	TRBV12-5	-	TRBJ2-2	-
CEWRGQNYGYTF	TGTGAGTGGCGGGGGCAAAACTATGGCTACACCTTC	TRBV27	once	TRBJ1-2	-
CASSLEGSMGLGYGYTF	TGCGCCAGCAGCTTGGAAGGGAGTATGGGACTAGGCTATGGCTACACCTTC	TRBV5-1	-	TRBJ1-2	-
CASSQGEAYEQYF	TGTGCCAGCAGCCAGGGGGAAGCCTACGAGCAGTACTTC	TRBV7-8	-	TRBJ2-7	TRBD1
CAWGQGTGRASVGGELFF	TGTGCCTGGGGCCAGGGTACCGGGAGGGCCTCTGTTGGCGGGGAGCTGTTTTTT	TRBV30	-	TRBJ2-2	TRBD2
CASTKGLVMGEQYF	TGTGCCAGCACCAAGGGACTAGTTATGGGCGAGCAGTACTTC	TRBV6-6	-	TRBJ2-7	TRBD2
CASSLAGAKETQYF	TGTGCCAGCAGCTTAGCGGGGGCAAAAGAGACCCAGTACTTC	TRBV7-2	-	TRBJ2-5	-
CASTPGTSDVTQYF	TGTGCCAGTACCCCCGGGACTAGCGATGTTACGCAATATTTT	TRBV19	-	TRBJ2-3	TRBD2
CASSLEVFRESGYTF	TGTGCCAGCAGCTTAGAGGTTTTCAGGGAAAGTGGCTACACCTTC	TRBV7-9	-	TRBJ1-2	-
CASSAQGLAGRGGTQYF	TGTGCCAGCAGTGCGCAGGGACTAGCGGGCCGCGGGGGTACGCAGTATTTT	TRBV9	-	TRBJ2-3	TRBD2
CASRSGTGGGYTEAFF	TGTGCCAGTAGATCCGGGACAGGGGGCGGGTACACTGAAGCTTTCTTT	TRBV19	once	TRBJ1-1	TRBD1
CASSVKGTGNEKLFF	TGTGCCAGCAGCGTTAAGGGGACAGGGAATGAAAAACTGTTTTTT	TRBV9	-	TRBJ1-4	TRBD1
CASSPTGGNEQFF	TGCGCCAGCAGCCCGACAGGGGGCAATGAGCAGTTCTTC	TRBV5-1	-	TRBJ2-1	TRBD1
CASMGPGGYTF	TGTGCCAGTATGGGCCCGGGGGGCTACACCTTC	TRBV19	-	TRBJ1-2	-
CASSREQLNTEAFF	TGTGCCAGCAGCCGAGAACAGCTGAACACTGAAGCTTTCTTT	TRBV5-4	-	TRBJ1-1	-
CASGQGGMPYEQYF	TGTGCCAGCGGCCAGGGCGGCATGCCCTACGAGCAGTACTTC	TRBV27	-	TRBJ2-7	-
CASSLALGGQQYF	TGTGCCAGCAGCTTAGCGCTCGGGGGGCAGCAGTACTTC	TRBV7-9	-	TRBJ2-7	-
CASSFLAGSSYEQYF	TGTGCCAGCAGCTTTTTGGCGGGGAGCTCCTACGAGCAGTACTTC	TRBV7-2	-	TRBJ2-7	-
CAISDQGYEQYF	TGTGCCATCAGTGATCAGGGGTACGAGCAGTACTTC	TRBV10-3	-	TRBJ2-7	-
CASSPLGGDSNQPQHF	TGTGCCAGTAGTCCCCTTGGGGGGGATAGCAATCAGCCCCAGCATTTT	TRBV19	-	TRBJ1-5	-
CATSRDLGTSGTYEQYF	TGTGCCACCAGCAGAGATCTGGGGACTAGCGGTACCTACGAGCAGTACTTC	TRBV15	-	TRBJ2-7	TRBD2
CASRGRSEAFF	TGTGCCAGCAGGGGGAGGTCTGAAGCTTTCTTT	TRBV2	-	TRBJ1-1	-